The 4 T cell receptor beta chains listed next were all sequenced from one sample in a study of T cell changes during pregnancy in multiple sclerosis. Profiled with immunoSEQ multiplex PCR; TCRdb holds only in-frame clones, not every one. The repertoire includes some 42,000 clones, 85% to 95% of them detected once, and about 0.6% sits in the top ten. The material sequenced was CD4+ T cells from peripheral blood mononuclear cells, taken in the third trimester of pregnancy. All receptors derive from a female donor with multiple sclerosis, enrolled in a pregnancy study.

J is TRBJ2-7 and V is TRBV6-5, with TRBD1 identical over 8 bases. This CDR3 comprises 11 residues. The germline gives CDR1 MNHEY, CDR2 SVGAGI. Unmatched junction bases numbered 5, after V lost 10 bases and J lost 6 bases. The CDR3 loop is CATWTGIEQYF. Here the CDR3 DNA reads TGTGCCACTTGGACAGGGATCGAGCAGTACTTC.

The V gene is TRBV11-1, the J gene TRBJ2-2; TRBD1 matches 9 bases. There are 15 residues in the CDR3. CDR1 and CDR2 (germline): SGHAT, FQDESV (reference sequence). The V and J ends lost 6 bases and 5 bases, in that order; junction bases with no gene match: 7. As DNA, the CDR3 is TGTGCCAGCAGGTCCCGGGACAGGGTTACCGGGGAGCTGTTTTTT. Its protein is CASRSRDRVTGELFF.

The chain uses TRBV5-1 and TRBJ2-5; 8 bases agree with TRBD1. The V segment lost 1 base and the J segment 1 base; nucleotides outside the gene matches: 9. Germline V CDR1 and CDR2: SGHRS, YFSETQ. This CDR3 comprises 17 residues. The CDR3 coding sequence is TGCGCCAGCAGCTTGACGGGACAGGCCGGTCCCCAAGAGACCCAGTACTTC. This encodes CASSLTGQAGPQETQYF.

CDR3: CASSPNAQNYGYTF. CDR3 DNA: TGTGCCAGCTCACCCAATGCCCAGAACTATGGCTACACCTTC. V usage is TRBV18 and J usage is TRBJ1-2; D call uncertain. The V end was cut by 3 bases, the J end by 2 bases, with 10 bases between. There are 14 residues in the CDR3. The germline V gene encodes CDR1 KGHSH and CDR2 LQKENI.